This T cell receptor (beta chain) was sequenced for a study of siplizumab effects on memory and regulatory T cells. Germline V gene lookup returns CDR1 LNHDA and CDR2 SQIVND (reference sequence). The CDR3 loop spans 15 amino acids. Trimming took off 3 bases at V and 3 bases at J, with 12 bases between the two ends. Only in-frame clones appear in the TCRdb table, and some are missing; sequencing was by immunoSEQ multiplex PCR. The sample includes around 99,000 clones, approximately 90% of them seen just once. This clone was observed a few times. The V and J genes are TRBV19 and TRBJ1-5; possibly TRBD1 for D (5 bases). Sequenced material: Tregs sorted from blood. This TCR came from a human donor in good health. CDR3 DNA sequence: TGTGCCAGTAGTATGGCAGGGATGTACAATCAGCCCCAGCATTTT. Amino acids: CASSMAGMYNQPQHF.